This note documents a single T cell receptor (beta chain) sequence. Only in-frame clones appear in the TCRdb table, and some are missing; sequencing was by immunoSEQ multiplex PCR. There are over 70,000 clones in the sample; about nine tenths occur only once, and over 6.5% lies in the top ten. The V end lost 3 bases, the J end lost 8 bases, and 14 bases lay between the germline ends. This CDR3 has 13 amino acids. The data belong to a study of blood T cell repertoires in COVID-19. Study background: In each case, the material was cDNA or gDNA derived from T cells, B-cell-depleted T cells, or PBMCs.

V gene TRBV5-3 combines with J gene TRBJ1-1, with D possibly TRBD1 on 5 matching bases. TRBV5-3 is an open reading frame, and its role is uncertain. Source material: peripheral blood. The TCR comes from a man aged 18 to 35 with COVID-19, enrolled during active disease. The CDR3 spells CARSSNRTLEAFF. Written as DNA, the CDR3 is TGTGCCAGAAGCTCAAACAGGACCTTGGAAGCTTTCTTT.